Listed below are T cell receptor beta chains from one sample, sequenced in a study of cytomegalovirus exposure and HLA in healthy donors. Clones were read by immunoSEQ multiplex PCR, and TCRdb kept only the in-frame ones, dropping some. The table includes about 200,000 clones, around 83% detected once. Sequencing was performed on PBMCs. Source of these receptors: a woman aged 30 to 39 in good health and CMV-seropositive. Each CDR3 is given with its conserved first and last residue. The D gene is left open where the match is weak. Clone size, where shown, is once, few, many, or a class for clones that have expanded.

abundance: -
v_gene: TRBV28
j_gene: TRBJ2-7
d_gene: TRBD1
CDR3aa: CASSAQTGQPGLGYF
CDR3nt: TGTGCCAGCAGTGCCCAGACAGGGCAACCGGGGCTTGGGTACTTC

abundance: -
v_gene: TRBV30
j_gene: TRBJ2-1
d_gene: TRBD2
CDR3aa: CAWSQAGTKSLF
CDR3nt: TGTGCCTGGAGTCAAGCCGGGACTAAATCCCTCTTC

abundance: -
v_gene: TRBV9
j_gene: TRBJ2-2
d_gene: TRBD1
CDR3aa: CASSAPRTGNTGELFF
CDR3nt: TGTGCCAGCAGCGCCCCGAGGACAGGGAACACCGGGGAGCTGTTTTTT

abundance: -
v_gene: TRBV19
j_gene: TRBJ1-5
d_gene: -
CDR3aa: CASSISDSFNQPQHF
CDR3nt: TGTGCCAGTAGTATAAGCGACAGCTTCAATCAGCCCCAGCATTTT

abundance: -
v_gene: TRBV5-1
j_gene: TRBJ2-1
d_gene: TRBD2
CDR3aa: CASSSSTSGRANEQFF
CDR3nt: TGCGCCAGCAGCTCATCAACTAGCGGGAGGGCCAATGAGCAGTTCTTC

abundance: -
v_gene: TRBV15
j_gene: TRBJ1-5
d_gene: TRBD1
CDR3aa: CATSRGRGLNQPQHF
CDR3nt: TGTGCCACCAGCAGGGGCAGGGGGCTTAATCAGCCCCAGCATTTT

abundance: few
v_gene: TRBV19
j_gene: TRBJ1-5
d_gene: TRBD1
CDR3aa: CASSITGGDQPQHF
CDR3nt: TGTGCCAGTAGTATAACAGGGGGCGATCAGCCCCAGCATTTT

abundance: -
v_gene: TRBV27
j_gene: TRBJ2-3
d_gene: -
CDR3aa: CASSTLSTVMQYF
CDR3nt: TGTGCCAGCAGTACCCTCTCGACAGTGATGCAGTATTTT

abundance: -
v_gene: TRBV9
j_gene: TRBJ2-2
d_gene: -
CDR3aa: CASSVATGAGELFF
CDR3nt: TGTGCCAGCAGCGTAGCTACTGGAGCCGGGGAGCTGTTTTTT

abundance: once
v_gene: TRBV15
j_gene: TRBJ2-4
d_gene: TRBD2
CDR3aa: CATSRGLAGGLTKNIQYF
CDR3nt: TGTGCCACCAGCAGAGGACTAGCGGGAGGGTTGACCAAAAACATTCAGTACTTC

abundance: -
v_gene: TRBV7-9
j_gene: TRBJ2-1
d_gene: -
CDR3aa: CASSLPEGRLEQFF
CDR3nt: TGTGCCAGCAGCTTACCCGAGGGCCGTCTCGAGCAGTTCTTC

abundance: few
v_gene: TRBV5-1
j_gene: TRBJ2-3
d_gene: -
CDR3aa: CASSLGIGDTQYF
CDR3nt: TGCGCCAGCAGCTTGGGTATCGGGGATACGCAGTATTTT

abundance: -
v_gene: TRBV28
j_gene: TRBJ1-5
d_gene: TRBD1
CDR3aa: CASSRDRVQPQHF
CDR3nt: TGTGCCAGCAGCCGGGACAGGGTTCAGCCCCAGCATTTT

abundance: -
v_gene: TRBV27
j_gene: TRBJ1-5
d_gene: -
CDR3aa: CASSSLNQPQHF
CDR3nt: TGTGCCAGCAGTTCCCTCAATCAGCCCCAGCATTTT

abundance: -
v_gene: TRBV6-5
j_gene: TRBJ1-2
d_gene: TRBD1
CDR3aa: CASSLLPGQPYGYTF
CDR3nt: TGTGCCAGCAGTTTGCTGCCGGGACAGCCCTATGGCTACACCTTC

abundance: -
v_gene: TRBV4-1
j_gene: TRBJ2-2
d_gene: TRBD1
CDR3aa: CAVGQGADTGELFF
CDR3nt: TGCGCTGTGGGACAGGGGGCGGACACCGGGGAGCTGTTTTTT

abundance: few
v_gene: TRBV6-5
j_gene: TRBJ2-4
d_gene: TRBD1
CDR3aa: CASRRGPENIQYF
CDR3nt: TGTGCCAGCAGGAGGGGGCCGGAAAACATTCAGTACTTC

abundance: -
v_gene: TRBV6-5
j_gene: TRBJ1-2
d_gene: -
CDR3aa: CASSYSVTGYGYTF
CDR3nt: TGTGCCAGCAGTTACTCGGTAACAGGGTATGGCTACACCTTC

abundance: -
v_gene: TRBV5-6
j_gene: TRBJ2-7
d_gene: -
CDR3aa: CASSSTADSITYYEQYF
CDR3nt: TGTGCCAGCAGCTCTACGGCAGACAGTATTACTTACTACGAGCAGTACTTC

abundance: -
v_gene: TRBV15
j_gene: TRBJ1-4
d_gene: -
CDR3aa: CATSRGPNEKLFF
CDR3nt: TGTGCCACCAGCAGAGGGCCTAATGAAAAACTGTTTTTT

abundance: few
v_gene: TRBV7-2
j_gene: TRBJ2-5
d_gene: TRBD2
CDR3aa: CASSDSGGEETQYF
CDR3nt: TGTGCCAGCAGCGACTCGGGAGGCGAAGAGACCCAGTACTTC

abundance: -
v_gene: TRBV5-1
j_gene: TRBJ1-2
d_gene: -
CDR3aa: CASSLEGINGYTF
CDR3nt: TGCGCCAGCAGCTTGGAGGGGATAAATGGCTACACCTTC

abundance: -
v_gene: TRBV19
j_gene: TRBJ2-4
d_gene: TRBD2
CDR3aa: CASSPDGRAGSKNIQYF
CDR3nt: TGTGCCAGTAGTCCCGACGGGAGGGCCGGGTCCAAAAACATTCAGTACTTC

abundance: -
v_gene: TRBV9
j_gene: TRBJ2-1
d_gene: -
CDR3aa: CASSPSENEQFF
CDR3nt: TGTGCCAGCAGCCCTAGTGAAAATGAGCAGTTCTTC

abundance: -
v_gene: TRBV6-5
j_gene: TRBJ2-3
d_gene: TRBD2
CDR3aa: CASSYMGGGYTDTQYF
CDR3nt: TGTGCCAGCAGTTATATGGGGGGGGGATACACAGATACGCAGTATTTT

abundance: -
v_gene: TRBV4-1
j_gene: TRBJ2-1
d_gene: TRBD2
CDR3aa: CASSHYRTSRAEFF
CDR3nt: TGCGCCAGCAGCCACTACCGGACTAGCCGGGCGGAGTTCTTC

abundance: -
v_gene: TRBV18
j_gene: TRBJ1-3
d_gene: -
CDR3aa: CASSPSPSSGNTIYF
CDR3nt: TGTGCCAGCTCACCCTCTCCCAGCTCTGGAAACACCATATATTTT

abundance: -
v_gene: TRBV6-5
j_gene: TRBJ2-7
d_gene: -
CDR3aa: CASNRGAGEQYF
CDR3nt: TGTGCCAGCAACCGAGGCGCGGGCGAGCAGTACTTC

abundance: -
v_gene: TRBV29-1
j_gene: TRBJ2-7
d_gene: -
CDR3aa: CSVHGGSSYEQYF
CDR3nt: TGCAGCGTTCATGGGGGGAGCTCCTACGAGCAGTACTTC

abundance: -
v_gene: TRBV20-1
j_gene: TRBJ2-1
d_gene: -
CDR3aa: CSARDQNEQFF
CDR3nt: TGCAGTGCTAGAGACCAGAATGAGCAGTTCTTC

abundance: -
v_gene: TRBV2
j_gene: TRBJ2-1
d_gene: TRBD2
CDR3aa: CASTREGQNEQFF
CDR3nt: TGTGCCAGCACGCGGGAGGGCCAGAATGAGCAGTTCTTC

abundance: -
v_gene: TRBV7-2
j_gene: TRBJ2-3
d_gene: TRBD2
CDR3aa: CASSQTSGRARDTQYF
CDR3nt: TGTGCCAGCAGCCAAACTAGCGGGAGGGCCCGTGATACGCAGTATTTT

abundance: few
v_gene: TRBV6-1
j_gene: TRBJ2-2
d_gene: TRBD2
CDR3aa: CASRRREVGTGELFF
CDR3nt: TGTGCCAGCAGGAGGCGGGAGGTGGGCACCGGGGAGCTGTTTTTT

abundance: -
v_gene: TRBV29-1
j_gene: TRBJ1-1
d_gene: -
CDR3aa: CSVQQGTRAFF
CDR3nt: TGCAGCGTTCAGCAGGGCACCAGAGCTTTCTTT

abundance: -
v_gene: TRBV7-6
j_gene: TRBJ2-1
d_gene: TRBD2
CDR3aa: CASSLGGFNEQFF
CDR3nt: TGTGCCAGCAGCCTCGGGGGGTTCAATGAGCAGTTCTTC

abundance: -
v_gene: TRBV6-5
j_gene: TRBJ2-7
d_gene: -
CDR3aa: CASSSTGYEQYF
CDR3nt: TGTGCCAGCAGCTCTACAGGCTACGAGCAGTACTTC

abundance: -
v_gene: TRBV19
j_gene: TRBJ2-5
d_gene: TRBD2
CDR3aa: CASGGATQYF
CDR3nt: TGTGCCTCGGGGGGGGCAACCCAGTACTTC

abundance: -
v_gene: TRBV5-1
j_gene: TRBJ2-7
d_gene: TRBD1
CDR3aa: CASSTYGQGGSYEQYF
CDR3nt: TGCGCCAGCAGCACATACGGACAGGGTGGGTCCTACGAGCAGTACTTC

abundance: -
v_gene: TRBV5-1
j_gene: TRBJ1-4
d_gene: TRBD1
CDR3aa: CASSPGQGLTNEKLFF
CDR3nt: TGCGCCAGCAGCCCGGGACAGGGGCTAACTAATGAAAAACTGTTTTTT

abundance: -
v_gene: TRBV11-1
j_gene: TRBJ2-7
d_gene: -
CDR3aa: CASSFPGTEQYF
CDR3nt: TGTGCCAGCAGCTTTCCAGGAACCGAGCAGTACTTC

abundance: -
v_gene: TRBV9
j_gene: TRBJ2-1
d_gene: -
CDR3aa: CASSGGGLGDSEQFF
CDR3nt: TGTGCCAGCAGCGGAGGGGGACTGGGGGACAGTGAGCAGTTCTTC